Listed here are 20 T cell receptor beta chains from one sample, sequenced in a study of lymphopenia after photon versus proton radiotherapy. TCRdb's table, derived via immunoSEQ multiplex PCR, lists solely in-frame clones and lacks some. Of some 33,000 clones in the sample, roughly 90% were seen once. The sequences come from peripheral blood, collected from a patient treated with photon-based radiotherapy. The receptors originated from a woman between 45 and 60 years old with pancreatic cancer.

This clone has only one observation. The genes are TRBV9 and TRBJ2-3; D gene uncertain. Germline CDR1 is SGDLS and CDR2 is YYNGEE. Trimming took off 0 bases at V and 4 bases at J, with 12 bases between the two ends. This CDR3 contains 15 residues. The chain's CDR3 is CASSVGMEGSDTQYF. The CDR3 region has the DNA TGTGCCAGCAGCGTAGGGATGGAAGGGTCAGATACGCAGTATTTT.

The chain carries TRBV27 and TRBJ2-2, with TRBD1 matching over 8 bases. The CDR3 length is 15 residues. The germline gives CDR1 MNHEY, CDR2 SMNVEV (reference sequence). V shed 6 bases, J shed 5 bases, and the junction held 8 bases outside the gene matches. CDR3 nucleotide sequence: TGTGCCAGCAGGAATCAGGGGGCGGGGACCGGGGAGCTGTTTTTT. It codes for CASRNQGAGTGELFF.

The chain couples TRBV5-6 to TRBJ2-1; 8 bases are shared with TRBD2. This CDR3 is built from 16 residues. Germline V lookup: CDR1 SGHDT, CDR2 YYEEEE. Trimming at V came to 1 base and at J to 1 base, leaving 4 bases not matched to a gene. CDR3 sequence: CASSLLGGRSYNEQFF. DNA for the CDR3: TGTGCCAGCAGCTTGTTGGGCGGGAGGTCCTACAATGAGCAGTTCTTC. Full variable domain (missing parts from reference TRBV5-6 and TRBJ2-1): DAGVTQSPTHLIKTRGQQVTLRCSPKSGHDTVSWYQQALGQGPQFIFQYYEEEERQRGNFPDRFSGHQFPNYSSELNVNALLLGDSALYLCASSLLGGRSYNEQFFGPGTRLTVL.

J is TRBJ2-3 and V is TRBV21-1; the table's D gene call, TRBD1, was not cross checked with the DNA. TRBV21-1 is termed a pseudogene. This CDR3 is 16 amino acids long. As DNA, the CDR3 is TGTGCCAGCAGGACACCGGGACAGGGGCCCTCGAATACGCAGTATTTT. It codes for CASRTPGQGPSNTQYF.

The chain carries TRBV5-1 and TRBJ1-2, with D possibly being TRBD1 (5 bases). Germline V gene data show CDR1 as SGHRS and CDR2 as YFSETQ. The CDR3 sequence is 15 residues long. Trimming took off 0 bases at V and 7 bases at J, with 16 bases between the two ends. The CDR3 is CASSLEPGRSSGYTF. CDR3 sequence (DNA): TGCGCCAGCAGCTTGGAACCAGGGCGTTCGAGTGGCTACACCTTC.

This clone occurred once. This chain's CDR3 is CASSWLFDYNYGYTF. In nucleotides, the CDR3 is TGTGCCAGCAGCTGGCTTTTCGACTATAACTATGGCTACACCTTC. This chain joins TRBV5-8 and TRBJ1-2; D gene ambiguous. Germline lookup yields CDR1 SGHTS and CDR2 YDEGEE. The V end lost 3 bases, the J end lost 1 base, and 13 bases lay between the germline ends. This CDR3 has 15 amino acids.

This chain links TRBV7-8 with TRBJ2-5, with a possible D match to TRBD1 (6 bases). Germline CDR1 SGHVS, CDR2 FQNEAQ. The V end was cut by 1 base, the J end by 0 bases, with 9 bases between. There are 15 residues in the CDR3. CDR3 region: CASSLGQADQETQYF. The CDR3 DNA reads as TGTGCCAGCAGCTTAGGACAGGCTGACCAAGAGACCCAGTACTTC.

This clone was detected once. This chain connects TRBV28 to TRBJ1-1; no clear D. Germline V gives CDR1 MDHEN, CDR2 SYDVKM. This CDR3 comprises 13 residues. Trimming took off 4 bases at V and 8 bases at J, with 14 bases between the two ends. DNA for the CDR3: TGTGCCAGCAGTTCCCCCCCGGTCTCGGAAGCTTTCTTT. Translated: CASSSPPVSEAFF.

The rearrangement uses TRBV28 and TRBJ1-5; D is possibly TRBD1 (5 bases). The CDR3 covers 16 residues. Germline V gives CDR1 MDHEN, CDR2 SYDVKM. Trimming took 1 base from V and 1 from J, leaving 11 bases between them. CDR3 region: CASSLLGEGSNQPQHF. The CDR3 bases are TGTGCCAGCAGTTTATTGGGGGAGGGGAGCAATCAGCCCCAGCATTTT. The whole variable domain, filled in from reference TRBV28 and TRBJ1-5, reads DVKVTQSSRYLVKRTGEKVFLECVQDMDHENMFWYRQDPGLGLRLIYFSYDVKMKEKGDIPEGYSVSREKKERFSLILESASTNQTSMYLCASSLLGEGSNQPQHFGDGTRLSIL.

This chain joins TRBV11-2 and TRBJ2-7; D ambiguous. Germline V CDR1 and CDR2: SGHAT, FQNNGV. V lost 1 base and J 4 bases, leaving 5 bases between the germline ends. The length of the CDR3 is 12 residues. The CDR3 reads CASSLGVYEQYF. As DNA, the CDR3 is TGTGCCAGCAGCTTAGGCGTATACGAGCAGTACTTC. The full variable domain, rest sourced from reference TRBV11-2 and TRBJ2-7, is EAGVAQSPRYKIIEKRQSVAFWCNPISGHATLYWYQQILGQGPKLLIQFQNNGVVDDSQLPKDRFSAERLKGVDSTLKIQPAKLEDSAVYLCASSLGVYEQYFGPGTRLTVT.

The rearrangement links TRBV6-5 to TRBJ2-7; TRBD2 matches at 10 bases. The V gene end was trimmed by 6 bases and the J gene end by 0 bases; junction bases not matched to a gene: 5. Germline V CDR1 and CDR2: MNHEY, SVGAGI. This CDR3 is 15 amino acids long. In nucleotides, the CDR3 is TGTGCCAGCAGCAAAACTAGCGGGGCCTCCTACGAGCAGTACTTC. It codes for CASSKTSGASYEQYF.

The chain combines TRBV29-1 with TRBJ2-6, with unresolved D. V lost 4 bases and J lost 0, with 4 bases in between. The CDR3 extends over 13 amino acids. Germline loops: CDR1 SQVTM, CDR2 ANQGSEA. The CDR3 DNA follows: TGCAGCGTTGCACGCTCTGGGGCCAACGTCCTGACTTTC. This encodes CSVARSGANVLTF. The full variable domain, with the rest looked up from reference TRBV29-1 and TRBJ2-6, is SAVISQKPSRDICQRGTSLTIQCQVDSQVTMMFWYRQQPGQSLTLIATANQGSEATYESGFVIDKFPISRPNLTFSTLTVSNMSPEDSSIYLCSVARSGANVLTFGAGSRLTVL.

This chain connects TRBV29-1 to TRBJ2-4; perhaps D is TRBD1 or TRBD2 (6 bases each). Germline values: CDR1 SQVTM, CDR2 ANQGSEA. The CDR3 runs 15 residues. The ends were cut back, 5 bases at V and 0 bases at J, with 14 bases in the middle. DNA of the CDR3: TGCAGCGTTCCGGGGACGGGGGCAGCCAAAAACATTCAGTACTTC. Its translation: CSVPGTGAAKNIQYF. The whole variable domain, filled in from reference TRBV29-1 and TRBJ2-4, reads SAVISQKPSRDICQRGTSLTIQCQVDSQVTMMFWYRQQPGQSLTLIATANQGSEATYESGFVIDKFPISRPNLTFSTLTVSNMSPEDSSIYLCSVPGTGAAKNIQYFGAGTRLSVL.

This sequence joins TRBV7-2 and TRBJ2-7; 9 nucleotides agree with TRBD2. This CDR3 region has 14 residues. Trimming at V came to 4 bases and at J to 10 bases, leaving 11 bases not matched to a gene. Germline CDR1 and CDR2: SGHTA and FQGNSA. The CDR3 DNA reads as TGTGCCAGCAGCTCACCGGGACTAGCTATGATACAGTACTTC. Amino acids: CASSSPGLAMIQYF.

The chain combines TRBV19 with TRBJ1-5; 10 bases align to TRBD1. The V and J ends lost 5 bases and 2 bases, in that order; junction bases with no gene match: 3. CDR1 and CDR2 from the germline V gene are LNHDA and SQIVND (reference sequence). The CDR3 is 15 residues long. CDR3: CASSGGTGGNQPQHF. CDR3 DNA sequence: TGTGCCAGTAGTGGGGGGACAGGGGGCAATCAGCCCCAGCATTTT.

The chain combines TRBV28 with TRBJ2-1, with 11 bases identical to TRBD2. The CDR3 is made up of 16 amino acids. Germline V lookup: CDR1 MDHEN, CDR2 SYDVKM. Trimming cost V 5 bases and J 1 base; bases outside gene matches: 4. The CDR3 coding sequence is TGTGCCAGCAGTACTAGCGGGAGAGGGTCCTACAATGAGCAGTTCTTC. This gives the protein CASSTSGRGSYNEQFF.

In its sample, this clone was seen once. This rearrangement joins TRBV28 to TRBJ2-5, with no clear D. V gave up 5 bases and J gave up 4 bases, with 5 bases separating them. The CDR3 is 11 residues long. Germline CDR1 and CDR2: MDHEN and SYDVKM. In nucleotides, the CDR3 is TGTGCCAGCAGTATTGGAGAGACCCAGTACTTC. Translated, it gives CASSIGETQYF.

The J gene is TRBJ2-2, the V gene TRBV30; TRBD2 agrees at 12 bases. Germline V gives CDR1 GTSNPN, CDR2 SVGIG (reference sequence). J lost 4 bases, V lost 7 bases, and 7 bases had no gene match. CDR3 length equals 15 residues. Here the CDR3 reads CASTTSGRSTGELFF. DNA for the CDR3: TGTGCCTCCACGACTAGCGGGAGAAGCACCGGGGAGCTGTTTTTT.

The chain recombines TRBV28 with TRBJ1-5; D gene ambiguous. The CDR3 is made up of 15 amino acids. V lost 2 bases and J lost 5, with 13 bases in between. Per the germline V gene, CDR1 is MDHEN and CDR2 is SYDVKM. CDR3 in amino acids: CASSLPSVRHQPQHF. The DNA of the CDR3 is TGTGCCAGCAGTTTACCGAGCGTTCGTCATCAGCCCCAGCATTTT.

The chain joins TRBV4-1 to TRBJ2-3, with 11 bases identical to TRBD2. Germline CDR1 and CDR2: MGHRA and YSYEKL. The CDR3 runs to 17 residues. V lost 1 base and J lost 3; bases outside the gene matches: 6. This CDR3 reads CASSQGGASGRTDTQYF. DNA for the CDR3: TGCGCCAGCAGCCAAGGGGGGGCTAGCGGGAGGACAGATACGCAGTATTTT.